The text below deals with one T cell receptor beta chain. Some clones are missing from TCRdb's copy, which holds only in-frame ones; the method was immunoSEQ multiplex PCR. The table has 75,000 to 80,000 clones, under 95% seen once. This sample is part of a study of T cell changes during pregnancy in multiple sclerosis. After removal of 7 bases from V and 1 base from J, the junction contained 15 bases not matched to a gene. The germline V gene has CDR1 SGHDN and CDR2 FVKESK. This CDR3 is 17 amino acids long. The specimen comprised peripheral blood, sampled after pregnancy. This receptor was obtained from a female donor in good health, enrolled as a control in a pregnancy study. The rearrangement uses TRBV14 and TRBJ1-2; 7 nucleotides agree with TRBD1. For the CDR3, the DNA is TGTGCCAGCAACGGAATCGTGACAGGGCCGCTTAACTATGGCTACACCTTC. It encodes CASNGIVTGPLNYGYTF. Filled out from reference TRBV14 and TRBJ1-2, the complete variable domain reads EAGVTQFPSHSVIEKGQTVTLRCDPISGHDNLYWYRRVMGKEIKFLLHFVKESKQDESGMPNNRFLAERTGGTYSTLKVQPAELEDSGVYFCASNGIVTGPLNYGYTFGSGTRLTVV.